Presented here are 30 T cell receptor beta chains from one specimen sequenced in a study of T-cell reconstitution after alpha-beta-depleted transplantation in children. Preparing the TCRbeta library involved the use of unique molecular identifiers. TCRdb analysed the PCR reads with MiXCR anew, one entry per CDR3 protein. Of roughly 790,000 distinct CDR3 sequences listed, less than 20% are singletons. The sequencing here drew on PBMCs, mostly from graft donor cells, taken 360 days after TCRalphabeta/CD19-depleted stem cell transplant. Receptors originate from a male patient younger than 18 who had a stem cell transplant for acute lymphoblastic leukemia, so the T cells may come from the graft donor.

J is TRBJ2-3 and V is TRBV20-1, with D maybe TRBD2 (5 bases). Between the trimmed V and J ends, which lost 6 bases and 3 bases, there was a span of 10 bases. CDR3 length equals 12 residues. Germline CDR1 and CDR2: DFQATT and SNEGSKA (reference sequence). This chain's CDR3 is CSATSWTDTQYF. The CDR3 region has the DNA TGCAGTGCCACTAGTTGGACAGATACGCAGTATTTT.

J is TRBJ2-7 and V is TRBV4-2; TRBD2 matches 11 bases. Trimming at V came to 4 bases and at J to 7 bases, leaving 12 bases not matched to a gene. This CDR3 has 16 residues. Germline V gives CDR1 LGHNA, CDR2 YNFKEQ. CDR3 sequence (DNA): TGTGCCAGCAGCCGAGAATCCGGGACTAGCGGAGGGGAGCAGTACTTC. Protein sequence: CASSRESGTSGGEQYF.

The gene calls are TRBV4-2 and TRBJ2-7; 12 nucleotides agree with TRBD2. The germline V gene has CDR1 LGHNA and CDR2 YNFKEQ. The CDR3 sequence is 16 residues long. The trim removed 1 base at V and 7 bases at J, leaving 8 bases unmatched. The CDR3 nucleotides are TGTGCCAGCAGCCAAGGGGGACTAGCGGGTCCGGGGGAGCAGTACTTC. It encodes CASSQGGLAGPGEQYF.

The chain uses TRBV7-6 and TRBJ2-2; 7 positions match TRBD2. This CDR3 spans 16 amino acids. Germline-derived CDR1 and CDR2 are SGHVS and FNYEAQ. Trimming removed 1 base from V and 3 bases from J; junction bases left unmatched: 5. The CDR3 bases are TGTGCCAGCAGCTTAGTTCCTAGCGGAGACACCGGGGAGCTGTTTTTT. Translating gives CASSLVPSGDTGELFF. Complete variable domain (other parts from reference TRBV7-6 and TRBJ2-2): GAGVSQSPRYKVTKRGQDVALRCDPISGHVSLYWYRQALGQGPEFLTYFNYEAQQDKSGLPNDRFSAERPEGSISTLTIQRTEQRDSAMYRCASSLVPSGDTGELFFGEGSRLTVL.

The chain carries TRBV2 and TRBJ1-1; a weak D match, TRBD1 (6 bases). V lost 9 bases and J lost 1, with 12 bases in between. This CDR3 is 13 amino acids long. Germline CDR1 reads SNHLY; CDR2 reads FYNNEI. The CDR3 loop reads CASTGKENTEAFF. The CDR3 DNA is TGTGCCAGTACAGGGAAGGAGAACACTGAAGCTTTCTTT.

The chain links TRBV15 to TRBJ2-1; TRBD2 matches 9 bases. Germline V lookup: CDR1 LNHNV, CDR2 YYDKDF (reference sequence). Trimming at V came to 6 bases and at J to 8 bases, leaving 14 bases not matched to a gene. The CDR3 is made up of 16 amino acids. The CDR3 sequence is CATRDRLAGAWDEQFF. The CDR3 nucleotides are TGTGCCACCAGAGACCGCTTAGCGGGAGCCTGGGATGAGCAGTTCTTC.

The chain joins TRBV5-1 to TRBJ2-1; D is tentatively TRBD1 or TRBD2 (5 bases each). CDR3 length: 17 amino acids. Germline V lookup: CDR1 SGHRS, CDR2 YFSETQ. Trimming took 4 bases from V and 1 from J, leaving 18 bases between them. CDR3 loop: CASSLMGTGISYNEQFF. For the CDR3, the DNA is TGCGCCAGCAGCCTGATGGGGACCGGGATTTCCTACAATGAGCAGTTCTTC.

CDR3 sequence: CASSSLVRGGRTYEQFF. Written as DNA, the CDR3 is TGTGCCAGCAGCTCCCTAGTACGTGGCGGGAGGACGTATGAGCAGTTCTTC. The rearrangement uses TRBV7-9 and TRBJ2-1, with 8 bases that match TRBD2. Germline lookup yields CDR1 SEHNR and CDR2 FQNEAQ (reference sequence). The CDR3 loop spans 17 amino acids. The junction had 16 bases not matched to a gene; V was cut back by 4 bases and J by 8 bases.

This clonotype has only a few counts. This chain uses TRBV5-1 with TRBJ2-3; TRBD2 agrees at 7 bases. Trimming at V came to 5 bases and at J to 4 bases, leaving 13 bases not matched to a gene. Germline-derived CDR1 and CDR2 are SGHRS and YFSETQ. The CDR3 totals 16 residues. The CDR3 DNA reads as TGCGCCAGCAGATCGGGTTCGGGGAGGGCCTCAGATACGCAGTATTTT. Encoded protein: CASRSGSGRASDTQYF.

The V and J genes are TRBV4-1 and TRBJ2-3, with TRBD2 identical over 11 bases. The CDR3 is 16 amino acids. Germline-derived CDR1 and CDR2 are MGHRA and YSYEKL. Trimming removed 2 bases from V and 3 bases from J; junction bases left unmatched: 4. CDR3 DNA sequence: TGCGCCAGCAGCCAATCTAGCGGGAGGAAGACAGATACGCAGTATTTT. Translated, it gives CASSQSSGRKTDTQYF.

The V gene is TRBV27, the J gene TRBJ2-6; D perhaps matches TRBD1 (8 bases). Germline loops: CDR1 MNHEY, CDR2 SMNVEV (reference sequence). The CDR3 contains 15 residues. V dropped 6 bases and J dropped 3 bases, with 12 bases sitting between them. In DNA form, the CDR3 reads TGTGCCAGCAGACAGGGGGGGCTTGGGGCCAACGTCCTGACTTTC. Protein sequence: CASRQGGLGANVLTF.

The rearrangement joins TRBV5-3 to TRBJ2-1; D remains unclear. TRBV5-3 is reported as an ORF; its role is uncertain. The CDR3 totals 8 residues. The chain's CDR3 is CYHNEQFF. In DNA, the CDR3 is TGTTACCACAATGAGCAGTTCTTC.

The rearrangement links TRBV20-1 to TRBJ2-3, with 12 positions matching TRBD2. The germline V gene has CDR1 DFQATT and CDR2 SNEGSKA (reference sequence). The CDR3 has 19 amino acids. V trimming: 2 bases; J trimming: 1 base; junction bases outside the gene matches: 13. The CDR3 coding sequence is TGCAGTGCTAGACCTTTTGTGGGACTAGCGGGTGGGGGCACAGATACGCAGTATTTT. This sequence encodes CSARPFVGLAGGGTDTQYF.

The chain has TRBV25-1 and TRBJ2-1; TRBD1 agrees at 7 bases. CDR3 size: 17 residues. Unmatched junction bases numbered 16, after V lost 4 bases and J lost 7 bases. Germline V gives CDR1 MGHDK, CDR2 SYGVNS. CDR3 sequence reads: CASSGQGPGGISNEQFF. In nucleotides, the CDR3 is TGTGCCAGCAGTGGCCAGGGGCCAGGGGGAATTAGTAATGAGCAGTTCTTC. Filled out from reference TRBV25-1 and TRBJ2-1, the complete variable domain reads EADIYQTPRYLVIGTGKKITLECSQTMGHDKMYWYQQDPGMELHLIHYSYGVNSTEKGDLSSESTVSRIRTEHFPLTLESARPSHTSQYLCASSGQGPGGISNEQFFGPGTRLTVL.

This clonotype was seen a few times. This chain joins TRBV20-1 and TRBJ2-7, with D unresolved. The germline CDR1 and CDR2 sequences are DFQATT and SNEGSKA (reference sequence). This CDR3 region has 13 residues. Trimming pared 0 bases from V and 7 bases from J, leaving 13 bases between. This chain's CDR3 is CSARDMDGGEQYF. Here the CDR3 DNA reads TGCAGTGCTAGAGATATGGACGGCGGTGAGCAGTACTTC.

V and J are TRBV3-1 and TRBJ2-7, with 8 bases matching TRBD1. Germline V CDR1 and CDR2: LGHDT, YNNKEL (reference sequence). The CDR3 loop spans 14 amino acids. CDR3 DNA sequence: TGTGCCAGCAGCCAAGATTCCGGGACAGGATACTTGGAGGTC. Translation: CASSQDSGTGYLEV.

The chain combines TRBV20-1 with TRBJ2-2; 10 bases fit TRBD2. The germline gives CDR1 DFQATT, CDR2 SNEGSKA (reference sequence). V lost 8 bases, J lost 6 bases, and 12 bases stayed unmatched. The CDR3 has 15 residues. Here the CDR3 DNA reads TGCAGTCCCGGGGCGGCTAGCGGGAGTCCCGGGGAGCTGTTTTTT. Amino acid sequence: CSPGAASGSPGELFF.

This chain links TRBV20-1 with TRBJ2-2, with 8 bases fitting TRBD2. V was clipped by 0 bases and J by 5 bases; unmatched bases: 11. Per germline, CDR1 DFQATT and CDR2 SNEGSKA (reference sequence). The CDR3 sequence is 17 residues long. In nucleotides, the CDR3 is TGCAGTGCTAGAGATTCGGCGAGCGGGAGTTTAACCGGGGAGCTGTTTTTT. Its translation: CSARDSASGSLTGELFF.

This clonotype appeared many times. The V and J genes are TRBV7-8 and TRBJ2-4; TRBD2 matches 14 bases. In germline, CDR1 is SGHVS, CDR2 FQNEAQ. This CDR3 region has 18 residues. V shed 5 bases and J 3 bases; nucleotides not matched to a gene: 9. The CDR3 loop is CASSVGLAGVLGKNIQYF. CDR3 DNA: TGTGCCAGCAGCGTGGGACTAGCGGGAGTTCTTGGCAAAAACATTCAGTACTTC.

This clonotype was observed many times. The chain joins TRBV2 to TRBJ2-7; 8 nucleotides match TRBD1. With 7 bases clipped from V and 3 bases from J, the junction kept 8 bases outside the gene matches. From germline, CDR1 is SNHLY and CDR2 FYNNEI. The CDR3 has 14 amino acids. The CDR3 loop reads CASTRRDRYYEQYF. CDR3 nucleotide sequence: TGTGCCAGCACAAGGAGGGACAGGTACTACGAGCAGTACTTC.

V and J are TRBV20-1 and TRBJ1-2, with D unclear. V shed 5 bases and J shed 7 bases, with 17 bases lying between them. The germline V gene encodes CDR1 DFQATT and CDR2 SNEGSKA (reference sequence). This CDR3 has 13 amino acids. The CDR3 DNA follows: TGCAGTGCTCCATCGGGAGGTGAGCGTGGCTACACCTTC. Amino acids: CSAPSGGERGYTF.

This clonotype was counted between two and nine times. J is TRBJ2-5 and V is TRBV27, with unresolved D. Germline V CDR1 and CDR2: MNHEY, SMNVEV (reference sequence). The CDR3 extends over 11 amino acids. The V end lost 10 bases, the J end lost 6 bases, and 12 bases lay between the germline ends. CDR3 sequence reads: CATFPIKTQYF. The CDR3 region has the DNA TGTGCCACTTTCCCCATCAAGACCCAGTACTTC.

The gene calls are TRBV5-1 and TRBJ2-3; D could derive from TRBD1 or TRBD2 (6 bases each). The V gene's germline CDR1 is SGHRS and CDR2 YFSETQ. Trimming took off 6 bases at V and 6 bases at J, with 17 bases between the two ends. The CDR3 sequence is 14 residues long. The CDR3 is CASTYRGAGDTQYF. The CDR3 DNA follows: TGCGCCAGCACCTATAGGGGGGCCGGGGATACGCAGTATTTT.

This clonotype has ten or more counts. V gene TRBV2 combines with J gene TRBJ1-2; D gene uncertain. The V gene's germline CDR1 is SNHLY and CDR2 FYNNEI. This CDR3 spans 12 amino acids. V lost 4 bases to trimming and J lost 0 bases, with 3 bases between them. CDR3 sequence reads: CASSGTNYGYTF. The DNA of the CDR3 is TGTGCCAGCAGTGGTACTAACTATGGCTACACCTTC.

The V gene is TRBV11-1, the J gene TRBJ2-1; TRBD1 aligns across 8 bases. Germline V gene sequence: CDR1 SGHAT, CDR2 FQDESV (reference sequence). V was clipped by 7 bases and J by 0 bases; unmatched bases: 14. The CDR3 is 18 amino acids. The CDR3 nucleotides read TGTGCCAGCACTCGTGGACAGGGCGAAATGAGCTCCTACAATGAGCAGTTCTTC. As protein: CASTRGQGEMSSYNEQFF.

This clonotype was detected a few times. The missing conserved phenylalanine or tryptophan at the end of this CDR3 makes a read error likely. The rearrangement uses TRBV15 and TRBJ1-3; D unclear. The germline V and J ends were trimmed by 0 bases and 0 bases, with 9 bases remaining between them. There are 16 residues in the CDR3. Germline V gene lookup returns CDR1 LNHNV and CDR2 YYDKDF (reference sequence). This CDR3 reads CATSRDWLSSGNTIYL. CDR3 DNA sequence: TGTGCCACCAGCAGAGATTGGTTGAGCTCTGGAAACACCATATATCTT.

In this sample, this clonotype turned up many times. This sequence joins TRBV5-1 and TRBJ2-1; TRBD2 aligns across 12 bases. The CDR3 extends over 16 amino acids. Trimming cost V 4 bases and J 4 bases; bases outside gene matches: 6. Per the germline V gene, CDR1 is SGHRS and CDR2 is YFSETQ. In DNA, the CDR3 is TGCGCCAGCAGCCCGACTAGCGGGAGCCGTTACAATGAGCAGTTCTTC. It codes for CASSPTSGSRYNEQFF.

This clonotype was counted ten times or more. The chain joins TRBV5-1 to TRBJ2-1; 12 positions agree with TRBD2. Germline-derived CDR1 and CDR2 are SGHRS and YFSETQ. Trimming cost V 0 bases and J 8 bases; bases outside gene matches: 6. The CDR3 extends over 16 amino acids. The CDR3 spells CASSLGLAGVRDEQFF. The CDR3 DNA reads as TGCGCCAGCAGCTTGGGACTAGCGGGAGTTAGAGATGAGCAGTTCTTC.

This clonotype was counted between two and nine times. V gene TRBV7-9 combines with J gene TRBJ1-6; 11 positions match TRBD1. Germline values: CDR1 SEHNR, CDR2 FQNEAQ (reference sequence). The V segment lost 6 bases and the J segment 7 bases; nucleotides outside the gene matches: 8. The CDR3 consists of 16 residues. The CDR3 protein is CASRPDRGQGNSPLHF. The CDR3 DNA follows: TGTGCCAGCAGACCGGACAGGGGGCAAGGCAATTCACCCCTCCACTTT.

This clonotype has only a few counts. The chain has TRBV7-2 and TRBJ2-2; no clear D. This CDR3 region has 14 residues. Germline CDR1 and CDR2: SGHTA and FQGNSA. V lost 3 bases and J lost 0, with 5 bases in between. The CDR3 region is CASSFFSNTGELFF. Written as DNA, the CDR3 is TGTGCCAGCAGCTTTTTCTCGAACACCGGGGAGCTGTTTTTT.